The clone carrying this T cell receptor (beta chain) was found many times. The CDR3 consists of 12 residues. CDR1 DFQATT and CDR2 SNEGSKA come from the germline V gene (reference sequence). The V and J ends lost 6 bases and 8 bases, in that order; junction bases with no gene match: 6. Amplification yielded TCR beta CDR3 regions, with RNA transcripts as the source. HTBI primers drove first-round RT-PCR of the TCR CDR3. TCRdb independently ran MiXCR on the multiplex PCR reads; one entry per CDR3 protein. The sample has fewer than 700,000 distinct CDR3 sequences; 17% are singletons. These data are taken from a study of T cells in Graves' hyperthyroidism and ophthalmopathy.

The sample taken for sequencing was blood. The source is a woman aged 18 to 35 with Graves' ophthalmopathy. The chain couples TRBV20-1 to TRBJ1-2; 10 bases line up with TRBD1. The CDR3 region is CSARTGGRGYTF. The CDR3 nucleotides are TGCAGTGCGAGGACAGGGGGGCGCGGCTACACCTTC.